This T cell receptor (beta chain) was sequenced in a study of cytomegalovirus exposure and HLA in healthy donors. General study findings and limits: Some public TCRs appeared in many individuals, while most sequences were rare. Listed as cytomegalovirus-associated were 150 or so TCR beta chains.

PCR primers comprised 60 Vbeta and 13 Jbeta primers. Assay used: immunoSEQ multiplex PCR; TCRdb lists only in-frame clones, some missing. The data hold 150,000 to 200,000 clones, with around 81% observed a single time. Remarks on this clone: What it binds is not known.

The specimen was PBMCs. The receptor comes from a woman in her 40s in good health and CMV-seronegative.

The CDR3 DNA reads as TGTGCCAAAGGGACACCCCAGAACACTGAAGCTTTCTTT. This encodes CAKGTPQNTEAFF. V is TRBV2 and J is TRBJ1-1; possible D gene TRBD1, 6 bases. Per the germline V gene, CDR1 is SNHLY and CDR2 is FYNNEI. Trimming removed 10 bases at V and 1 base at J, with 13 bases between. This CDR3 has 13 residues.